Presented here are 16 T cell receptor beta chains from one specimen sequenced in a study of TET2 disruption in CD19-targeted CAR T cells. The data were produced by immunoSEQ multiplex PCR, yet TCRdb's version contains in-frame clones alone and is incomplete. Recorded here are 25,000 to 30,000 clones; the top ten clones represent approximately 2%. Treatment in this sample: autologous CTL019 cells: CD19 CAR with 4-1BB and CD3 zeta domains. For these TCRs, the target antigens are not known. The specimen was CD8- CAR+ T cells sorted from cultured blood T cells, collected for CD19 CAR T cell therapy. Subset specified: CD8-negative CAR-positive T cells from the infusion product. The receptors come from a man in his sixties or seventies with chronic lymphocytic leukemia.

In regard to this clone: The read halts 3 residues ahead of the CDR3 end, with the missing end drawn from the germline J gene. The chain combines TRBV20-1 with TRBJ2-1; TRBD2 might be the D (7 bases). This CDR3 region has 15 residues. The V gene's germline CDR1 is DFQATT and CDR2 SNEGSKA (reference sequence). V was cut by 6 bases and J by 6 bases, with 21 bases left in between. Partial CDR3 DNA: TGCAGTGCCCGCCCGGGGGGCCGATCCCCCAATGAG. Its translation: CSARPGGRSPNE. The whole CDR3 protein reads CSARPGGRSPNEQFF.

A word on this clone: The DNA ends 3 residues before the CDR3 does, and the rest of the CDR3 is filled in from the germline J gene. The rearrangement joins TRBV10-3 to TRBJ2-5, with 10 bases aligning to TRBD2. V lost 9 bases, J lost 1 base, and 2 bases stayed unmatched. CDR3 length: 13 amino acids. Per the germline V gene, CDR1 is ENHRY and CDR2 is SYGVKD. The CDR3 sequence: CAMGTSAQETQYF. The CDR3 bases that were read are TGTGCCATGGGGACTAGCGCCCAAGAGACC.

Turning to this clone: The DNA ends 3 residues before the CDR3 does, and the rest of the CDR3 is filled in from the germline J gene. This chain uses TRBV2 with TRBJ2-4, with TRBD2 identical over 10 bases. The CDR3 is made up of 15 amino acids. The V gene's germline CDR1 is SNHLY and CDR2 FYNNEI. The CDR3 loop reads CASSGSSGGQETQYF. The DNA read from the CDR3 is TGTGCCAGCAGTGGTTCTAGCGGGGGCCAAGAGACT.

Points on this clone: Sequencing ends 3 residues short of the CDR3 end; the germline J gene provides the rest. The V and J genes are TRBV30 and TRBJ2-4; 7 nucleotides line up with TRBD1. Germline assignment: CDR1 GTSNPN and CDR2 SVGIG (reference sequence). CDR3 size: 12 residues. The CDR3 loop reads CAWRPSGGGQYF. The sequenced part of the CDR3 DNA is TGTGCCTGGAGGCCCTCAGGGGGTGGT.

Concerning this clone itself: The sequence runs out 3 residues before the end of the CDR3; the remainder is reconstructed from the germline J gene. The rearrangement links TRBV3-1 (or the pseudogene TRBV3-2) to TRBJ1-6; D not certain. Germline V gene data show CDR1 as LGHDT and CDR2 as YNNKEL (reference sequence). Trimming took 2 bases from V and 10 from J, leaving 18 bases between them. The CDR3 has 16 amino acids. Partial CDR3 DNA: TGTGCCAGCAGCCAACCCCTCTCCTCCCGAGGGTCACCC. Translation: CASSQPLSSRGSP. The entire CDR3 sequence reads CASSQPLSSRGSPLHF.

Notes on this clone: Read data end 3 residues before the CDR3 end; the end is taken from the germline J gene. The rearrangement joins TRBV20-1 to TRBJ2-4; TRBD1 matches at 10 bases. This CDR3 has 15 residues. The germline gives CDR1 DFQATT, CDR2 SNEGSKA (reference sequence). This CDR3 is CSAVGQGMGNQPQYF. Incomplete CDR3 DNA: TGCAGTGCGGTGGGACAGGGGATGGGCAATCAGCCT.

In the case of this clone: The read falls 3 residues short of the CDR3 end, and the missing part is taken from the germline J gene. The V and J genes are TRBV6-2 or TRBV6-3 and TRBJ1-2; D might be TRBD1 (5 bases). The CDR3 has 14 amino acids. Germline V gene lookup returns CDR1 MNHEY and CDR2 SVGEGT. CDR3 DNA, as far as it was read: TGTGCCAGCAGCGGCGCGGGGGTTCTTTACGAC. As protein: CASSGAGVLYD. The full CDR3 protein reads CASSGAGVLYDYTF.

The covered CDR3 bases are TGCGCCAGCAGCCAAGAAGGGTGGACTAGCGGGGTACCAGATACG. Translation: CASSQEGWTSGVPDT. The entire CDR3 protein reads CASSQEGWTSGVPDTQYF. The chain joins TRBV4-1 to TRBJ2-3; TRBD2 matches at 12 bases. The CDR3 end is not reached by the read, which stops 3 residues before it; the germline J gene fills it in. Losses at the gene ends were 0 bases for V and 4 bases for J; bases not matched to a gene: 8. Germline V gene sequence: CDR1 MGHRA, CDR2 YSYEKL. The CDR3 has 18 residues.

The CDR3 region is CASSFLLNTEAFF. The sequenced CDR3 bases are TGTGCCAGCAGTTTCCTCTTGAACACTGAA. The chain has TRBV6-2 or TRBV6-3 and TRBJ1-1; D gene ambiguous. The read comes to an end 3 residues before the CDR3 does, leaving the germline J gene to fill in the end. Germline CDR1 and CDR2: MNHEY and SVGEGT. V shed 4 bases and J shed 0 bases, with 6 bases lying between them. The CDR3 consists of 13 residues.

As regards this clone: The read finishes 3 residues shy of the CDR3 end, and the germline J gene is used to complete it. This sequence joins TRBV18 and TRBJ2-3, with D maybe TRBD1 (5 bases). The V and J ends lost 5 bases and 0 bases respectively, with 15 bases between them. Germline assignment: CDR1 KGHSH and CDR2 LQKENI. This CDR3 region has 16 residues. CDR3 amino acids: CASSSPVGPSTDTQYF. CDR3 DNA, as far as it was read: TGTGCCAGCTCATCCCCCGTGGGGCCTAGCACAGATACG.

Notes on this clone: Other DNA sequences in this sample translate to the same CDR3. Here the CDR3 reads CASSPLESGGYTF. The CDR3 DNA, read in part, is TGTGCCAGCTCACCTCTAGAGAGTGGAGGC. The rearrangement uses TRBV18 and TRBJ1-2; D is unresolved. The read falls 3 residues short of the CDR3 end, and the missing part is taken from the germline J gene. CDR1 and CDR2 (germline): KGHSH, LQKENI. This CDR3 is 13 amino acids long.

With regard to this clone: The read ends 3 residues shy of where the CDR3 ends; the end is completed using the germline J gene. The genes are TRBV20-1 and TRBJ2-5; 12 positions match TRBD2. There are 16 residues in the CDR3. Germline CDR1 and CDR2: DFQATT and SNEGSKA (reference sequence). Unmatched junction bases numbered 13, after V lost 6 bases and J lost 5 bases. CDR3 protein: CSALPSGGAGKETQYF. CDR3 DNA, as far as it was read: TGCAGTGCCCTTCCTAGCGGGGGGGCGGGGAAGGAGACC.

A remark on this clone: The read stops 3 residues short of the end of the CDR3; the missing end is completed from the germline J gene. The gene calls are TRBV6-1 and TRBJ2-1; D possibly corresponds to TRBD2 (6 bases). The germline V gene encodes CDR1 MNHNS and CDR2 SASEGT. The CDR3 totals 12 residues. The V and J ends lost 1 base and 9 bases respectively, with 7 bases between them. The CDR3 loop is CASSEGAGEQFF. CDR3 DNA, as far as it was read: TGTGCCAGCAGTGAAGGAGCGGGTGAG.

On this clone: The read halts 3 residues ahead of the CDR3 end, with the missing end drawn from the germline J gene. The chain couples TRBV20-1 to TRBJ1-2; possibly TRBD1 for D (5 bases). The V gene's germline CDR1 is DFQATT and CDR2 SNEGSKA (reference sequence). The CDR3 covers 14 residues. The V end was cut by 5 bases, the J end by 3 bases, with 16 bases between. CDR3 sequence: CSAPKGRGDYGYTF. CDR3 bases read: TGCAGTGCTCCCAAGGGGAGGGGTGACTATGGC.

A remark on this clone: The read gets to within 3 residues of the CDR3 end, and the germline J gene fills in the rest. This chain connects TRBV19 to TRBJ1-2; possibly TRBD1 for D (5 bases). Looked up from germline, CDR1 is LNHDA and CDR2 is SQIVND (reference sequence). Trimming left V 5 bases short and J 4 bases short, with 14 bases between. The CDR3 has 14 amino acids. The CDR3 is CASSPLQGPYGYTF. The sequenced CDR3 bases are TGTGCCAGTAGTCCTCTCCAGGGTCCCTATGGC.

Concerning this clone: The CDR3 end is not reached by the read, which stops 3 residues before it; the germline J gene fills it in. The V gene is TRBV6-2 or TRBV6-3, the J gene TRBJ2-7; D may be TRBD1 (6 bases). The CDR3 is 13 residues long. Germline CDR1 MNHEY, CDR2 SVGEGT. V lost 9 bases to trimming and J lost 2 bases, with 14 bases between them. The CDR3 is CASVQGAPYEQYF. CDR3 DNA (partial): TGTGCCAGTGTACAGGGCGCACCCTACGAG.